The present T cell receptor (beta chain) was sequenced within a study of T cells after posttransplantation cyclophosphamide. Sequenced by immunoSEQ multiplex PCR; TCRdb stores in-frame clones only, minus some. The sample shows over 2,500 clones, about 85% of them seen only once. Trimming took 1 base from V and 4 from J; bases not matched to a gene: 2. The germline V gene has CDR1 MGHRA and CDR2 YSYEKL. There are 14 residues in the CDR3. Sequenced input: CD8+ T cells sorted from PBMCs. The chain joins TRBV4-1 to TRBJ1-2; 8 nucleotides match TRBD1. The clonotype was recovered from a woman aged 50 to 65 in good health and a related stem cell transplant donor. The CDR3 protein is CASSQGQGSYGYTF. CDR3 bases: TGCGCCAGCAGCCAAGGACAGGGGTCCTATGGCTACACCTTC.